The T cell receptor beta chain described here comes from a study of cytomegalovirus exposure and HLA in healthy donors. Study details: Of the donors genotyped, 300 to 500 in all, 80% to 85% fell in the Caucasian-associated ancestry cluster. Study-wide findings and caveats: Analyzed later, most CMV-associated TCR beta chains appeared HLA-restricted. TCR beta sequences reportedly predicted the HLA-A and HLA-B alleles of most subjects accurately. An assumption of roughly uniform sequencing depth across donors underlay the presence/absence analyses.

In the PCR, 60 Vbeta and 13 Jbeta primers were used. Assay used: immunoSEQ multiplex PCR; TCRdb lists only in-frame clones, some missing. The data contain some 150,000 clones, roughly 80% of them singletons. This CDR3 is built from 14 residues. Trimming left V 5 bases short and J 0 bases short, with 8 bases between. Germline-derived CDR1 and CDR2 are MNHEY and SVGAGI. Regarding this clone: Its matching antigen is unknown.

This TCR derives from a woman aged 50 to 60 in good health and CMV-seronegative. The sequencing sample was made of PBMCs. The gene calls are TRBV6-5 and TRBJ1-5; a possible D gene is TRBD1 (5 bases). Here the CDR3 reads CASSDRNSNQPQHF. CDR3 nucleotide sequence: TGTGCCAGCAGTGACAGAAATAGCAATCAGCCCCAGCATTTT.